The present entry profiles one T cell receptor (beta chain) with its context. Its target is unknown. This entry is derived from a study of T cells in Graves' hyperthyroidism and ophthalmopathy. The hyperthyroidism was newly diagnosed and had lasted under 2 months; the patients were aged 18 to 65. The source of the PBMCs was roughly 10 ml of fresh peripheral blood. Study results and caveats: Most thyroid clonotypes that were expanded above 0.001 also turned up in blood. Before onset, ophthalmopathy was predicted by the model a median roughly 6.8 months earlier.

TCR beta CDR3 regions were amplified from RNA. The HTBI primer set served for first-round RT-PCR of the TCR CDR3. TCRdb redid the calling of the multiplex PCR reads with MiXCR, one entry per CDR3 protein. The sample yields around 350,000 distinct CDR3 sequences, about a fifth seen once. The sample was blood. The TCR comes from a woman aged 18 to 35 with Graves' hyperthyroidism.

Here the CDR3 reads CASSHPGPEAFF. CDR3 DNA: TGCGCCAGCAGCCACCCAGGCCCTGAAGCTTTCTTT. The gene calls are TRBV4-1 and TRBJ1-1; D is ambiguous. This CDR3 is 12 amino acids long. The germline CDR1 and CDR2 sequences are MGHRA and YSYEKL. Trimming left V 3 bases short and J 6 bases short, with 8 bases between.